The source of this T cell receptor (beta chain) is a study of blood T cell repertoires in COVID-19. Using immunoSEQ multiplex PCR, the repertoire was profiled, and TCRdb retains in-frame clones only, with some absent. The data contain 400,000 to 550,000 clones, roughly nine tenths of them singletons. Participants were aged about 18 to 90 years, lived in over 20 US areas, and enrolled virtually. The length of the CDR3 is 15 residues. Germline V gene sequence: CDR1 ENHRY, CDR2 SYGVKD. V trimming: 4 bases; J trimming: 3 bases; junction bases outside the gene matches: 4. The clonotype comes from a woman under 30 with acute COVID-19. The V and J genes are TRBV10-3 and TRBJ2-3; 10 positions agree with TRBD2. The material sequenced was PBMCs or T cells enriched from blood (not recorded which). This CDR3 reads CAISAAGGQTDTQYF. The CDR3 DNA reads TGTGCCATCAGTGCAGCGGGAGGGCAGACAGATACGCAGTATTTT.